These T cell receptor beta chains were read from a single sample in a study of shared clonotypes between healthy human individuals. Clones were sequenced by immunoSEQ multiplex PCR, and TCRdb holds only the in-frame ones, with some missing. The sample consists of under 2,500,000 clones, under 97% of them appearing once. Sequences were obtained from naive CD4+ T cells sorted from blood. These TCRs come from a man younger than 35 in good health. Each CDR3 is given with its conserved first and last residue. A D gene is named only where the DNA matches it firmly. The listing skips clone size in some rows; elsewhere it reads once, few, many or a size class.

TRBV2,TRBJ2-7,TRBD2,-,TGTGCCAGCAGCTATATTCACCTAGCGGGGGGCGCCGAGCAGTACTTC,CASSYIHLAGGAEQYF
TRBV2,TRBJ2-3,-,-,TGTGCCAGCAGCGGGGACAGCACAGATACGCAGTATTTT,CASSGDSTDTQYF
TRBV5-1,TRBJ1-1,TRBD1,-,TGCGCCAGCAGCTTGGTTGGGACAGGGGGCAGGGTCACTGAAGCTTTCTTT,CASSLVGTGGRVTEAFF
TRBV9,TRBJ2-3,TRBD1,-,TGTGCCAGCAGCGTAGTCCCGGGACAGTTGGATACGCAGTATTTT,CASSVVPGQLDTQYF
TRBV5-1,TRBJ2-7,TRBD1,-,TGCGCCAGCAGCGGACAGGGTTATCCCTCCTACGAGCAGTACTTC,CASSGQGYPSYEQYF
TRBV4-1,TRBJ1-4,-,-,TGCGCCAGCAGCCTCGGGGGGACATCTAATGAAAAACTGTTTTTT,CASSLGGTSNEKLFF
TRBV6-1,TRBJ1-2,-,once,TGTGCCAGCACCGATCCATCCCGGAACTATGGCTACACCTTC,CASTDPSRNYGYTF
TRBV11-2,TRBJ2-1,TRBD1,-,TGTGCCAGCAGCGCTTATGGGGACAGGGAATACAATGAGCAGTTCTTC,CASSAYGDREYNEQFF
TRBV7-9,TRBJ2-2,TRBD2,-,TGTGCCAGCAGCTTTGGGGTAGCGGGAGACACCGGGGAGCTGTTTTTT,CASSFGVAGDTGELFF
TRBV29-1,TRBJ2-7,TRBD2,-,TGCAGCTTCCAGGGTACGGGAGGACTTTACGAGCAGTACTTC,CSFQGTGGLYEQYF